The T cell receptor beta chain under discussion was sequenced for a study of T cells in Graves' hyperthyroidism and ophthalmopathy. Whole-study context: At the time of initial diagnosis and before any treatment, peripheral blood was collected. Study observations and caveats: Stable hyperthyroidism was told apart from ophthalmopathy by a model built on 13 V-J features.

This clonotype was seen repeatedly, ten times or more. Antigen: not known. It was RNA transcripts that yielded the amplified TCR beta CDR3 regions. With the HTBI primer set, the TCR CDR3 went through a first round of RT-PCR. TCRdb independently ran MiXCR on the multiplex PCR reads; one entry per CDR3 protein. The sample has under 350,000 distinct CDR3 sequences, 21% seen once. Graves' hyperthyroidism was deemed stable absent ophthalmopathy progression within 18 months. The junction had 7 bases not matched to a gene; V was cut back by 3 bases and J by 3 bases. The CDR3 is made up of 16 amino acids. CDR1 MNHEY and CDR2 SMNVEV come from the germline V gene (reference sequence).

The chain has TRBV27 and TRBJ2-3; 9 nucleotides match TRBD1. The sequenced sample was blood. This TCR derives from a woman aged 50 to 65 with Graves' hyperthyroidism. DNA for the CDR3: TGTGCCAGCAGTTTCCTCGGACAGGGGAGAACAGATACGCAGTATTTT. It encodes CASSFLGQGRTDTQYF.